Listed below are T cell receptor beta chains from one sample, sequenced in a study of blood T cell repertoires in COVID-19. Using immunoSEQ multiplex PCR, the repertoire was profiled, and TCRdb retains in-frame clones only, with some absent. The sample carries around 280,000 clones, about 90% recorded once. What was sequenced was peripheral blood. These TCRs come from a woman in her twenties or thirties who had recovered from COVID-19. CDR3s include the opening cysteine and the closing phenylalanine or tryptophan. A D gene is named only where the DNA matches it firmly. Some rows have no size entry. The others give once, few or many, or a class for an expanded clone.

d_call: .
j_call: TRBJ2-1
clone_size: .
v_call: TRBV7-2
cdr3_aa: CASSLGLAPNEQFF
cdr3_nt: TGTGCCAGCAGCTTAGGGCTAGCACCAAATGAGCAGTTCTTC

d_call: .
j_call: TRBJ1-2
clone_size: .
v_call: TRBV7-9
cdr3_aa: CASSPRSSNYGYTF
cdr3_nt: TGTGCCAGCAGCCCGAGGAGTTCTAACTATGGCTACACCTTC

d_call: .
j_call: TRBJ2-2
clone_size: .
v_call: TRBV24-1
cdr3_aa: CATSDLGGRGELFF
cdr3_nt: TGTGCCACCAGTGATTTGGGGGGCCGCGGGGAGCTGTTTTTT

d_call: .
j_call: TRBJ2-1
clone_size: .
v_call: TRBV11-2
cdr3_aa: CASMVGQGYEQFF
cdr3_nt: TGTGCCAGCATGGTGGGCCAGGGTTATGAGCAGTTCTTC

d_call: .
j_call: TRBJ2-1
clone_size: .
v_call: TRBV10-2
cdr3_aa: CASNPAGWNEQFF
cdr3_nt: TGCGCCAGCAACCCGGCGGGGTGGAATGAGCAGTTCTTC

d_call: .
j_call: TRBJ2-3
clone_size: .
v_call: TRBV29-1
cdr3_aa: CSVGGGGGTDTQYF
cdr3_nt: TGCAGCGTTGGAGGAGGGGGCGGTACAGATACGCAGTATTTT

d_call: TRBD1
j_call: TRBJ2-5
clone_size: once
v_call: TRBV28
cdr3_aa: CASSFTGGLETQYF
cdr3_nt: TGTGCCAGCAGTTTTACAGGGGGTTTGGAGACCCAGTACTTC

d_call: TRBD1
j_call: TRBJ2-2
clone_size: .
v_call: TRBV11-2
cdr3_aa: CASSPTGGTNTGELFF
cdr3_nt: TGTGCCAGCAGCCCAACAGGGGGCACCAACACCGGGGAGCTGTTTTTT

d_call: TRBD1
j_call: TRBJ1-5
clone_size: .
v_call: TRBV27
cdr3_aa: CASSSTGANQPQHF
cdr3_nt: TGTGCCAGCAGTTCGACAGGGGCGAATCAGCCCCAGCATTTT

d_call: .
j_call: TRBJ1-1
clone_size: .
v_call: TRBV30
cdr3_aa: CAWSVQGNRAEAFF
cdr3_nt: TGTGCCTGGAGTGTACAGGGAAATCGCGCTGAAGCTTTCTTT